These T cell receptor beta chains were read from a single sample in a study of Graves' ophthalmopathy and Graves' hyperthyroidism. TCRdb reprocessed the multiplex PCR reads via MiXCR and lists one record per CDR3 protein. This table has hundreds of thousands of distinct CDR3 sequences, roughly 14% appearing once. The specimen sequenced was blood. The receptors stem from a woman between 25 and 40 years old with Graves' ophthalmopathy. Both conserved end residues are part of each CDR3. Each record gives: clone size, D gene, J gene, V gene, CDR3 protein, CDR3 DNA. A D gene is named only where the DNA matches it firmly. Some rows have no size entry. The others give once, few or many, or a class for an expanded clone.

NA	NA	TRBJ2-7	TRBV7-2	CASSLVGRIYEQYF	TGTGCCAGCAGCTTAGTAGGCAGGATATACGAGCAGTACTTC
many	TRBD2	TRBJ2-2	TRBV12-3/TRBV12-4	CASSRRGRDVGELFF	TGTGCCAGCAGCCGTCGGGGGAGGGATGTCGGGGAGCTGTTTTTT
NA	TRBD1	TRBJ1-5	TRBV7-9	CASSLGTGADQPQHF	TGTGCCAGCAGCCTGGGGACAGGGGCGGATCAGCCCCAGCATTTT
NA	TRBD2	TRBJ2-7	TRBV19	CASSPVSGAGVAGVEQYF	TGTGCCAGTAGCCCCGTTTCCGGGGCCGGGGTAGCGGGAGTCGAGCAGTACTTC
NA	TRBD2	TRBJ2-4	TRBV27	CASSPRSGSSNGAKNIQYF	TGTGCCAGCAGTCCAAGGAGCGGGAGTTCCAACGGGGCCAAAAACATTCAGTACTTC
NA	TRBD1	TRBJ1-2	TRBV4-1	CASSQARHRGFNYGYTF	TGCGCCAGCAGCCAAGCCCGCCACAGGGGATTCAACTATGGCTACACCTTC
many	TRBD2	TRBJ2-2	TRBV13	CASSYSGGSNTGELFF	TGTGCCAGCAGCTATAGCGGGGGGTCGAACACCGGGGAGCTGTTTTTT
many	TRBD1	TRBJ2-7	TRBV11-2	CASSLEGTGGYEQYF	TGTGCCAGCAGCTTAGAAGGGACAGGGGGTTACGAGCAGTACTTC
many	NA	TRBJ1-1	TRBV12-3/TRBV12-4	CASSYQQNTEAFF	TGTGCCAGCAGCTATCAGCAGAACACTGAAGCTTTCTTT
many	NA	TRBJ1-2	TRBV6-1	CASSQQGRGYYGYTF	TGTGCCAGCAGTCAACAGGGAAGGGGGTATTATGGCTACACCTTC
NA	TRBD1	TRBJ1-3	TRBV7-2	CASSTSLKGRGLITGNTIYF	TGTGCCAGCAGTACAAGCCTCAAGGGCAGGGGGCTAATAACGGGAAACACCATATATTTT
many	NA	TRBJ1-5	TRBV2	CASSEGARGYQPQHF	TGTGCCAGCAGTGAAGGAGCTCGGGGATATCAGCCCCAGCATTTT
many	NA	TRBJ1-1	TRBV6-1	CANPSTGLNTEAFF	TGTGCCAACCCTTCTACAGGTTTGAACACTGAAGCTTTCTTT